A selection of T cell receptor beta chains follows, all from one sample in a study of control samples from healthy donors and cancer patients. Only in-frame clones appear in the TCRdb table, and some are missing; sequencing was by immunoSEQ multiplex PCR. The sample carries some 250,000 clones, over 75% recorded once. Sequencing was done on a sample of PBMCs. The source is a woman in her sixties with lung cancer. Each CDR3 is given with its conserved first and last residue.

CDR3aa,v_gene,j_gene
CASSLWPRTGGRIDAEAFF,TRBV7-2,TRBJ1-1
CAWSALSGNTIYF,TRBV30,TRBJ1-3
CASNPQGVVSYNEQFF,TRBV19,TRBJ2-1
CASSLFGPQQGYAEKLFF,TRBV27,TRBJ1-4
CASSPALGGQAYEQYF,TRBV9,TRBJ2-7
CASSLRGYSNQPQHF,TRBV19,TRBJ1-5
CASSSGTSEQYF,TRBV12-3/TRBV12-4,TRBJ2-7
CASSPDPGANVLTF,TRBV6-5,TRBJ2-6
CASSDSAGLTDTQYF,TRBV10-2,TRBJ2-3
CASSEGQWGLF,TRBV2,TRBJ2-3
CSAGLTYEQYF,TRBV20-1,TRBJ2-7
CASSYTRDSTDTQYF,TRBV5-8,TRBJ2-3
CASSLDYEQYF,TRBV12-3/TRBV12-4,TRBJ2-7
CASSLSLIRGDQYF,TRBV5-1,TRBJ2-5
CASNQDTGEETQYF,TRBV5-1,TRBJ2-5
CASSLGGRARDTQYF,TRBV7-9,TRBJ2-3
CASSLAGAGEQYF,TRBV2,TRBJ2-7
CASSSGTSGTYEQYF,TRBV7-2,TRBJ2-7
CASSAEQDQPQHF,TRBV2,TRBJ1-5
CASSSEQGSWETQYF,TRBV5-1,TRBJ2-5
CASSAYQTGNTGELFF,TRBV9,TRBJ2-2
CASSFRTDYTDTQYF,TRBV14,TRBJ2-3
CASSHRTGRWNGYTF,TRBV3-1/TRBV3-2,TRBJ1-2
CASSDDFGGYNEQFF,TRBV2,TRBJ2-1
CASSDNRGQGGDTQYF,TRBV6-4,TRBJ2-3
CASREQGAKSGRSYEQYF,TRBV19,TRBJ2-7
CASSPALAGTGMYEQYF,TRBV18,TRBJ2-7
CASSQDAAIRGELFF,TRBV4-1,TRBJ2-2
CASSIVGSTEAFF,TRBV19,TRBJ1-1
CATGQGVNSNQPQHF,TRBV6-5,TRBJ1-5
CASSPRTGLNTEAFF,TRBV7-2,TRBJ1-1
CASSVAQGRYNEQFF,TRBV9,TRBJ2-1
CASSDTGTGNYGYTF,TRBV27,TRBJ1-2
CASRNQLAEAQYF,TRBV6-6,TRBJ2-3